The rows below give T cell receptor beta chains drawn from one sample of a study of CD8 T cells in ankylosing spondylitis. TCRdb recomputed calls from the 5' RACE reads with MiXCR, one row per CDR3 protein. The sample yields 130,000 or so distinct CDR3 sequences, 10% to 12% seen once. Input material: blood, either unsorted or a sorted T cell fraction (not recorded which). Receptors were obtained from a female donor with ankylosing spondylitis or in good health (not recorded which). Each CDR3 is given with its conserved first and last residue. Each record gives: V gene, J gene, D gene, clone size, CDR3 DNA, CDR3 protein. The D gene is left open where the match is weak. Not all rows give a size; the values are once, few, many and, for expanded clones, a class.

TRBV20-1	TRBJ1-5	-	many	TGCAGTGCTAGTTCACAGAATCAGCCCCAGCATTTT	CSASSQNQPQHF
TRBV12-3/TRBV12-4	TRBJ2-5	-	many	TGTGCCAGCAGGGGAAGTGAAGAGACCCAGTACTTC	CASRGSEETQYF
TRBV5-6	TRBJ1-1	TRBD1	many	TGTGCCAGCAGCCCGGGGACAGGCGCCAAGTGGTATACTGAAGCTTTCTTT	CASSPGTGAKWYTEAFF
TRBV2	TRBJ2-7	TRBD1	many	TGTGCCAGCAATCCAGGGGACAGGTCGTACTACGAGCAGTACTTC	CASNPGDRSYYEQYF
TRBV12-3/TRBV12-4	TRBJ1-5	TRBD1	many	TGTGCCAGCAGTCCGATCAGGGGGGGACAGCCCCAGCATTTT	CASSPIRGGQPQHF
TRBV29-1	TRBJ2-1	TRBD1	many	TGCAGCGCCCTGGACAGGGGGCGCGTTAATGAGCAGTTCTTC	CSALDRGRVNEQFF
TRBV5-1	TRBJ2-5	TRBD1	many	TGCGCCAGCAGCCCAGGACAGGGGGCGTGGGAGACCCAGTACTTC	CASSPGQGAWETQYF
TRBV6-5	TRBJ1-1	TRBD1	many	TGTGCCAGCAGCCTCAGGGGGGGCAGAGCTTTCTTT	CASSLRGGRAFF
TRBV29-1	TRBJ2-7	-	many	TGCAGCGTTCCCGGCGGGTCCTCCTACGAGCAGTACTTC	CSVPGGSSYEQYF
TRBV5-8	TRBJ1-1	-	many	TGTGCCAGCAGCTTGGCCATGCGGGGGTCCATGAACACTGAAGCTTTCTTT	CASSLAMRGSMNTEAFF
TRBV6-1	TRBJ2-2	TRBD1	few	TGTGCCAGCAGGCCGGGACAGGTCACCACCGGGGAGCTGTTTTTT	CASRPGQVTTGELFF
TRBV6-5	TRBJ1-2	-	many	TGTGCCAGCAGTTACTCGAATGCTAACTATGGCTACACCTTC	CASSYSNANYGYTF
TRBV14	TRBJ1-1	TRBD1	many	TGTGCCAGCAGCCCCCCGGGACAGGGATGGGGACGCACTGAAGCTTTCTTT	CASSPPGQGWGRTEAFF
TRBV7-9	TRBJ1-2	TRBD1	many	TGTGCCAGCAGCCAGGACAGGGGGGACTACACCTTC	CASSQDRGDYTF
TRBV29-1	TRBJ1-2	-	many	TGCAGCGTTGATGTCGCGACCGGCGATGGCTACACCTTC	CSVDVATGDGYTF
TRBV9	TRBJ1-2	-	many	TGTGCCAGCAGCGTAGTCCCTTCCGGTCCACGAGTTAAGGGCAGCTATGGCTACACCTTC	CASSVVPSGPRVKGSYGYTF
TRBV24-1	TRBJ2-1	-	many	TGTGCCACCAGTGATTTGAGGTACAATGAGCAGTTCTTC	CATSDLRYNEQFF
TRBV12-3/TRBV12-4	TRBJ1-1	-	-	TGTGCCAGCAGTTTTGTTTTGGGGGCTGAAGCTTTCTTT	CASSFVLGAEAFF
TRBV6-1	TRBJ2-1	-	many	TGTGCCAGCAGAACCCTGCTGGGTGGCAACAATGAGCAGTTCTTC	CASRTLLGGNNEQFF
TRBV5-6	TRBJ1-1	-	many	TGTGCCAGCAGCTTTACCTTGAACACTGAAGCTTTCTTT	CASSFTLNTEAFF
TRBV20-1	TRBJ2-3	-	many	TGCAGCGTCTCTAGCGCTAGCACAGATACGCAGTATTTT	CSVSSASTDTQYF
TRBV12-3/TRBV12-4	TRBJ2-7	-	many	TGTGCCAGCAGTTTTAAGGGCTACGAGCAGTACTTC	CASSFKGYEQYF
TRBV2	TRBJ2-3	-	many	TGTGCCAGCAGTAGGAGACAGACAGATACGCAGTATTTT	CASSRRQTDTQYF
TRBV2	TRBJ1-5	-	few	TGTGCCAGCAGTGAAAGGAATGGCCGCCTGGTTAATCAGCCCCAGCATTTT	CASSERNGRLVNQPQHF
TRBV24-1	TRBJ2-2	TRBD1	many	TGTGCCACCAGTGATTTGGGCCTCGGACAGGGAAACACCGGGGAGCTGTTTTTT	CATSDLGLGQGNTGELFF
TRBV20-1	TRBJ1-6	-	many	TGCAGTGCAGTAACCTCGGGACGTTATAATTCACCCCTCCACTTT	CSAVTSGRYNSPLHF
TRBV6-2/TRBV6-3	TRBJ1-2	-	many	TGTGCCAGCAGTTCCGGAGGACCTCTCAGAGGGGGTAACTATGGCTACACCTTC	CASSSGGPLRGGNYGYTF
TRBV5-1	TRBJ2-3	TRBD1	many	TGCGCCAGCAGCCCGACAGGGGGCGGGACAGATACGCAGTATTTT	CASSPTGGGTDTQYF
TRBV28	TRBJ1-1	-	-	TGTGCCAGCAGTTTAGGGGTCGGGGCTGAAGCTTTCTTT	CASSLGVGAEAFF
TRBV7-6	TRBJ1-6	-	many	TGTGCCAGCAGCTTATCAGGGAGCTCCTATAATTCACCCCTCCACTTT	CASSLSGSSYNSPLHF
TRBV24-1	TRBJ2-1	-	-	TGTGCCACCAGTGATCCGGAGTCTCCAGGGGCACGGTACAATGAGCAGTTCTTC	CATSDPESPGARYNEQFF
TRBV5-1	TRBJ2-7	-	-	TGCGCCAGCAGCCTTGGACCATCTTCTATAGAGCAGTACTTC	CASSLGPSSIEQYF
TRBV10-2	TRBJ1-5	-	many	TGCGCCAGCAGTGAGTACAGTCAGGGTAATCAGCCCCAGCATTTT	CASSEYSQGNQPQHF
TRBV20-1	TRBJ2-7	TRBD1	-	TGCAGTGCTATGGAAGGACAGGGGAAACGCGAGCAGTACTTC	CSAMEGQGKREQYF
TRBV20-1	TRBJ1-3	-	many	TGCAGTGCTCGAATTGATCTCTCTGGAAACACCATATATTTT	CSARIDLSGNTIYF